This T cell receptor beta chain was obtained from a study of shared T cell receptors in the human thymus. This CDR3 comprises 16 residues. Germline CDR1 and CDR2: SNHLY and FYNNEI. J gave up 4 bases and V 7 bases, and 11 bases lay outside the gene matches. Method: immunoSEQ multiplex PCR; TCRdb's copy keeps in-frame clones and lacks some. This table has approximately 760,000 clones, roughly 85% appearing once. The data also belong to a second study, concerning human thymus T cells.

The V gene is TRBV2, the J gene TRBJ2-1; 9 positions match TRBD2. This sequence originates from a girl younger than two with a congenital heart defect. Material: thymocytes. The DNA for the CDR3 is TGTGCCAGCACTGTGCTTCGGACTAGCGATTACAATGAGCAGTTCTTC. The encoded protein is CASTVLRTSDYNEQFF.